One and the same sample provided the 13 T cell receptor beta chains below, sequenced in a study of blood T cells in healthy people across ages. A sample-barcoded 5' primer and a J-beta primer mix were used in a second PCR of roughly 6 to 12 cycles. One entry per CDR3 protein results from TCRdb running MiXCR on the 5' RACE reads. The sample lists more than 750,000 distinct CDR3 sequences, 25% to 35% occurring once. Separately, the same data were catalogued under a study of T cells of mothers and their children.

The specimen sequenced was blood. The receptors were sampled from a woman aged 40 to 55 in good health.

The sample holds a few counts of this clonotype. The V call is TRBV5-1, the J call TRBJ2-1; the D gene is possibly TRBD2 (6 bases). CDR3 length: 14 residues. Trimming removed 4 bases from V and 4 bases from J, with 12 bases in between. The germline CDR1 and CDR2 sequences are SGHRS and YFSETQ. CDR3 coding DNA: TGCGCCAGCAGCCCATATGGGGGGTACAATGAGCAGTTCTTC. This encodes CASSPYGGYNEQFF.

About this clonotype: A much more abundant neighbour one base away suggests this may be a read error. The chain joins TRBV28 to TRBJ2-4; perhaps TRBD2 as D (5 bases). The length of the CDR3 is 15 residues. V was pared by 6 bases and J by 13 bases, with 25 bases between. Germline assignment: CDR1 MDHEN and CDR2 SYDVKM. The CDR3 DNA reads as TGTGCCAGCAGCGGAGCGGTGTCCTCCTACAATGAGCAGTACTTC. Its protein product is CASSGAVSSYNEQYF.

CDR3 residues: CASSPGSPRTYNEQFF. The CDR3 nucleotides are TGTGCCAGCAGCCCAGGGTCTCCAAGAACCTACAATGAGCAGTTCTTC. The chain employs TRBV13 and TRBJ2-1; D is possibly TRBD1 (5 bases). V was trimmed by 5 bases and J by 2 bases, leaving 16 bases between them. This CDR3 is 16 amino acids long. Germline V lookup: CDR1 PRHDT, CDR2 FYEKMQ (reference sequence).

The rearrangement uses TRBV6-6 and TRBJ2-5; 9 bases are shared with TRBD1. TRBJ2-7 explains the end of the DNA better; the J call may be wrong. CDR1 is MNHNY and CDR2 is SVGAGI in the germline V gene (reference sequence). This CDR3 is built from 15 residues. CDR3 sequence (DNA): TGTGCCAGCAGCTACGGGACAGGGACGGGATACGAGCAGTACTTC. This encodes CASSYGTGTGYEQYF.

This clonotype has a count of ten or more. CDR3 sequence (DNA): TGTGCCAGCGTATATCCCGGCCGCTCCTACGAGCAGTACTTC. Translating it yields CASVYPGRSYEQYF. This sequence joins TRBV28 and TRBJ2-7; no firm D call. V shed 8 bases and J shed 0 bases, with 14 bases lying between them. Germline CDR1 MDHEN, CDR2 SYDVKM. This CDR3 spans 14 amino acids.

This clonotype showed up many times. The V and J genes are TRBV5-1 and TRBJ1-6, with TRBD1 identical over 7 bases. V lost 6 bases to trimming and J lost 6 bases; unmatched junction nucleotides: 9. Germline values: CDR1 SGHRS, CDR2 YFSETQ. The CDR3 runs 15 residues. The CDR3 nucleotides read TGCGCCAGCAACACAGGGGCCAGATCTAATTCACCCCTCCACTTT. It codes for CASNTGARSNSPLHF.

About this clonotype itself: This may be a read error, as it is one base from a much larger clone. The J gene is TRBJ2-5, the V gene TRBV7-2, with 9 nucleotides matching TRBD2. Per the germline V gene, CDR1 is SGHTA and CDR2 is FQGNSA. Germline trimming cut 1 base from V and 1 base from J; bases unmatched to any gene: 7. The CDR3 has 17 residues. Here the CDR3 reads CASSLGGCGGVQETQYF. The CDR3 nucleotides read TGTGCCAGCAGCTTAGGGGGTTGCGGGGGGGTCCAAGAGACCCAGTACTTC.

This clonotype came up many times. The CDR3 region has the DNA TGCAGTGCTAGAGCTCCTCGAGGAACGCCCGCCAAAAACATTCAGTACTTC. This sequence encodes CSARAPRGTPAKNIQYF. This rearrangement joins TRBV20-1 to TRBJ2-4, with D uncertain. V lost 1 base, J lost 1 base, and 17 bases lay in between. This CDR3 spans 17 amino acids. Germline loops: CDR1 DFQATT, CDR2 SNEGSKA (reference sequence).

A remark on this clonotype: At one of its ends the junction is not consistent with the germline gene, which may arise from a read error. The chain couples TRBV5-1 to TRBJ1-1, with D uncertain. The germline CDR1 and CDR2 sequences are SGHRS and YFSETQ. This CDR3 is 14 amino acids long. The CDR3 protein is CASNLAGWNTEAFF. In DNA form, the CDR3 reads TGCGCCAGCAACTTGGCCGGGTGGAACACTGAAGCTTTCTTT.

The chain carries TRBV19 and TRBJ1-4; no reliable D call. There are 13 residues in the CDR3. The germline V and J ends were trimmed by 2 bases and 10 bases, with 11 bases remaining between them. Germline values: CDR1 LNHDA, CDR2 SQIVND (reference sequence). The CDR3 DNA sequence: TGTGCCAGTAGTATACAGCGGACTGGAAAACTGTTTTTT. As protein: CASSIQRTGKLFF.

This clonotype was counted at least ten times. V is TRBV27 and J is TRBJ2-4; D call uncertain. Germline CDR1 reads MNHEY; CDR2 reads SMNVEV (reference sequence). V shed 2 bases and J shed 5 bases, with 7 bases lying between them. This CDR3 is 13 amino acids long. In nucleotides, the CDR3 is TGTGCCAGCAGTTTACTTGACCAAAACATTCAGTACTTC. This codes for CASSLLDQNIQYF.

This clonotype was detected many times. The V and J genes are TRBV7-2 and TRBJ1-5; D unclear. This CDR3 spans 12 amino acids. Germline CDR1 SGHTA, CDR2 FQGNSA. The V end was cut by 5 bases, the J end by 4 bases, with 6 bases between. Written as DNA, the CDR3 is TGTGCCAGCAGCCCATCGAATCAGCCCCAGCATTTT. Protein sequence: CASSPSNQPQHF.

The chain joins TRBV5-1 to TRBJ1-5, with 8 bases lining up with TRBD1. J was trimmed by 3 bases and V by 4 bases; bases with no gene match: 15. Germline V CDR1 and CDR2: SGHRS, YFSETQ. There are 18 residues in the CDR3. The CDR3 region has the DNA TGCGCCAGCAGCCCCCTTGGGGACAGGCTAGTCGTCAATCAGCCCCAGCATTTT. Its protein is CASSPLGDRLVVNQPQHF.